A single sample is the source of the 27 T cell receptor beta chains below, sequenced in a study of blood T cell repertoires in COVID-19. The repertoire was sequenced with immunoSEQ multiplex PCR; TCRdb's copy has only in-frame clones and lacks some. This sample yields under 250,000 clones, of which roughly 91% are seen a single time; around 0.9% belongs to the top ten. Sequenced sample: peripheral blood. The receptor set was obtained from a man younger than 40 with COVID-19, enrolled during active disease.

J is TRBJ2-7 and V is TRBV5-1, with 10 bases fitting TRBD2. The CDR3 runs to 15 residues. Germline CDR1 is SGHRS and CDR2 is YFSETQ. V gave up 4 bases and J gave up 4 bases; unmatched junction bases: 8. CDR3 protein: CASSGALAGAYEQYF. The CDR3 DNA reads TGCGCCAGCAGCGGGGCCCTAGCGGGGGCTTACGAGCAGTACTTC.

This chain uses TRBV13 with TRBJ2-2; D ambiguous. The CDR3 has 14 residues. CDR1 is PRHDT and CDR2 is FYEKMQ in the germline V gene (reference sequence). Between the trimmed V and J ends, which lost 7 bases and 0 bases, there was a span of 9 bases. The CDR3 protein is CASNGRPNTGELFF. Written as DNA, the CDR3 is TGTGCCAGCAACGGCAGGCCGAACACCGGGGAGCTGTTTTTT.

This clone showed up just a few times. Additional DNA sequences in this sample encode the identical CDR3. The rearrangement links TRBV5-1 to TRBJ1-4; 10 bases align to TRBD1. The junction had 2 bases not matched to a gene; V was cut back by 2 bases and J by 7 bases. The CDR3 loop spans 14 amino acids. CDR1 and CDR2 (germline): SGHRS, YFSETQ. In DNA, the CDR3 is TGCGCCAGCAGCTTTGGACAGGGGGGTGAAAAACTGTTTTTT. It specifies CASSFGQGGEKLFF.

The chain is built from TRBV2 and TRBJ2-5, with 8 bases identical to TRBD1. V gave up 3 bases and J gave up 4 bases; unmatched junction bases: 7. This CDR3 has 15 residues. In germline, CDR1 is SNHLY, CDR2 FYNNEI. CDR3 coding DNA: TGTGCCAGCAGTGAGCAGGGGGCTACTTTAGAGACCCAGTACTTC. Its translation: CASSEQGATLETQYF.

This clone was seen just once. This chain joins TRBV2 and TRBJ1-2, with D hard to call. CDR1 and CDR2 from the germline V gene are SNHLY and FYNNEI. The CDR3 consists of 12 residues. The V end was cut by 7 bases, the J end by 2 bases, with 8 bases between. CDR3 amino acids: CASTPTNYGYTF. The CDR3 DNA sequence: TGTGCCAGCACCCCGACAAACTATGGCTACACCTTC.

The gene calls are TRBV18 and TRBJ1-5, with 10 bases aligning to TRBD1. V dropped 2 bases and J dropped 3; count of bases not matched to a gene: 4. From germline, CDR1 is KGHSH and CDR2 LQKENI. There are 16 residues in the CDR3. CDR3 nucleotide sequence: TGTGCCAGCTCACCATCCGGACAGGGGGTCAATCAGCCCCAGCATTTT. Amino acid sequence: CASSPSGQGVNQPQHF.

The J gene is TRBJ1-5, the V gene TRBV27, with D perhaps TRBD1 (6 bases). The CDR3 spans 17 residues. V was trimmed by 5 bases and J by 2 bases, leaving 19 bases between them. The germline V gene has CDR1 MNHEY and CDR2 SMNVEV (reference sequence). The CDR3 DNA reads TGTGCCAGCAGTCCCCGCCCCCAGGGGTGGGGCAATCAGCCCCAGCATTTT. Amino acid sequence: CASSPRPQGWGNQPQHF.

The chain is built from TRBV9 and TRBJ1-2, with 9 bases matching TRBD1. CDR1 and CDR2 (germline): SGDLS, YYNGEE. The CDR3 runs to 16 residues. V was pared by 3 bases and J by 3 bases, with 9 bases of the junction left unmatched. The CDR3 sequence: CASSALQGAYDYGYTF. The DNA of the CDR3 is TGTGCCAGCAGCGCCTTACAGGGGGCCTACGACTATGGCTACACCTTC. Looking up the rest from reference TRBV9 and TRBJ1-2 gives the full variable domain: DSGVTQTPKHLITATGQRVTLRCSPRSGDLSVYWYQQSLDQGLQFLIQYYNGEERAKGNILERFSAQQFPDLHSELNLSSLELGDSALYFCASSALQGAYDYGYTFGSGTRLTVV.

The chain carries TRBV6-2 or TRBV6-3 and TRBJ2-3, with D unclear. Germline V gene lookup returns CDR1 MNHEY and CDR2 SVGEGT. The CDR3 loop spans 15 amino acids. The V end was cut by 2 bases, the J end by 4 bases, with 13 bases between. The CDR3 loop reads CASSYLKTESDTQYF. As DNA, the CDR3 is TGTGCCAGCAGTTACCTAAAAACTGAGTCAGATACGCAGTATTTT.

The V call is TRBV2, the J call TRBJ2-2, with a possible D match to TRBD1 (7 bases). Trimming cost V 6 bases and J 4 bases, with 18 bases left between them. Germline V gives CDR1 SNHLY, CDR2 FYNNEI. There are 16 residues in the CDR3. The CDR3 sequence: CASSKNRGGGTGELFF. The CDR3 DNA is TGTGCCAGCAGCAAAAACAGGGGAGGTGGCACCGGGGAGCTGTTTTTT.

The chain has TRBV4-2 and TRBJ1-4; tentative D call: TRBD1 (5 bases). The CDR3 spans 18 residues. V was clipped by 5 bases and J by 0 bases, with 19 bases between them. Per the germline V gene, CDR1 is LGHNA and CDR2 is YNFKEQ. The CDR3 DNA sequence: TGTGCCAGCAGCGGTATTCAGGGAGGTTCCGCAACTAATGAAAAACTGTTTTTT. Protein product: CASSGIQGGSATNEKLFF.

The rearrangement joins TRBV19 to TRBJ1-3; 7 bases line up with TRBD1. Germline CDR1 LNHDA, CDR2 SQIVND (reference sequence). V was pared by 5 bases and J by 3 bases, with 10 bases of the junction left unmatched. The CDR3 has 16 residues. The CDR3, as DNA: TGTGCCAGTAGTTTGACAGGGCCCGCGGTTGGAAACACCATATATTTT. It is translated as CASSLTGPAVGNTIYF.

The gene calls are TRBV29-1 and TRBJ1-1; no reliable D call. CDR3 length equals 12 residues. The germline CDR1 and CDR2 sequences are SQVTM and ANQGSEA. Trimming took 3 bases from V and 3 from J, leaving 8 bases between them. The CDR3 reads CSVDPRDTEAFF. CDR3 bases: TGCAGCGTTGACCCTCGGGACACTGAAGCTTTCTTT. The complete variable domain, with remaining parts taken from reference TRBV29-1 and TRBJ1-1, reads SAVISQKPSRDICQRGTSLTIQCQVDSQVTMMFWYRQQPGQSLTLIATANQGSEATYESGFVIDKFPISRPNLTFSTLTVSNMSPEDSSIYLCSVDPRDTEAFFGQGTRLTVV.

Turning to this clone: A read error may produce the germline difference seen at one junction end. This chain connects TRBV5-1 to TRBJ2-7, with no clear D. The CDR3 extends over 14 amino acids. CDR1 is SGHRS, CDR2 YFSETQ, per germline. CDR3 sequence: CASSLGVTGREQYF. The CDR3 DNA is TGCGCCAGCAGTTTGGGTGTCACCGGTCGCGAGCAGTACTTC.

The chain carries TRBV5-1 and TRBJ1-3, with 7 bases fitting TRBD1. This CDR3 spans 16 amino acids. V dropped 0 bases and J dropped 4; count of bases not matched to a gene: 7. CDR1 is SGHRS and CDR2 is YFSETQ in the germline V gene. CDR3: CASSLGATGNGNTIYF. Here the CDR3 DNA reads TGCGCCAGCAGCTTGGGGGCGACAGGGAACGGAAACACCATATATTTT.

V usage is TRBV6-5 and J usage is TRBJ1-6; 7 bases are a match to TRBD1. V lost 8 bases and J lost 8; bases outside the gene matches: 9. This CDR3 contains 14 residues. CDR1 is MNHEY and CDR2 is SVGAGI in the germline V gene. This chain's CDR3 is CASSPTGQDSPLHF. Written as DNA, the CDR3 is TGTGCCAGCTCACCTACCGGACAGGATTCACCCCTCCACTTT.

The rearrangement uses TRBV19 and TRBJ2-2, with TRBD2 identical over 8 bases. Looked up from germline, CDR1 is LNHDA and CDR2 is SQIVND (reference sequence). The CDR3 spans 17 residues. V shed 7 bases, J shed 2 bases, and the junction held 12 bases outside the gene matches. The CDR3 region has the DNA TGTGCCAGTACCGCCGTCGGGCGGGGGGCCAACACCGGGGAGCTGTTTTTT. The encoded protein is CASTAVGRGANTGELFF.

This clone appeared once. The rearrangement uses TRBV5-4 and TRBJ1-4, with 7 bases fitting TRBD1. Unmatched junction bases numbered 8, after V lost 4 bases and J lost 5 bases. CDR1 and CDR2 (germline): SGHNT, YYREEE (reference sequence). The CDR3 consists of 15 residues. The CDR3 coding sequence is TGTGCCAGCAGCCGTACCGGGACAGAAAATGAAAAACTGTTTTTT. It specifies CASSRTGTENEKLFF. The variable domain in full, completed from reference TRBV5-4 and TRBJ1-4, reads ETGVTQSPTHLIKTRGQQVTLRCSSQSGHNTVSWYQQALGQGPQFIFQYYREEENGRGNFPPRFSGLQFPNYSSELNVNALELDDSALYLCASSRTGTENEKLFFGSGTQLSVL.

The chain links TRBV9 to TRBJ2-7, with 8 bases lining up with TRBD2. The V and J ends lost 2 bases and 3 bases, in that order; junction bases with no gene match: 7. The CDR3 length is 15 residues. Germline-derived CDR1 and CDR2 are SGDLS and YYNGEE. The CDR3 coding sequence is TGTGCCAGCAGCGTCGCCGGGACTAGTGGCTACGAGCAGTACTTC. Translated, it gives CASSVAGTSGYEQYF.

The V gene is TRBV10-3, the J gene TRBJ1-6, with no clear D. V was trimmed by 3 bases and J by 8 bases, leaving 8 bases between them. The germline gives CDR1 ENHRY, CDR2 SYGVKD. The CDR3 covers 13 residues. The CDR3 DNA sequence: TGTGCCATCAGTGAAGGAGTAGATTCACCCCTCCACTTT. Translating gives CAISEGVDSPLHF.

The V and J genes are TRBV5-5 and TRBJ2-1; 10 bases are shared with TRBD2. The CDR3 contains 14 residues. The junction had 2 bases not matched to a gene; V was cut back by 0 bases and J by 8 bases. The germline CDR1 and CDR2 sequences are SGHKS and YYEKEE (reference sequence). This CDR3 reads CASSLGLAGDEQFF. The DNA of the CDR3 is TGTGCCAGCAGCTTGGGGCTAGCGGGGGATGAGCAGTTCTTC.

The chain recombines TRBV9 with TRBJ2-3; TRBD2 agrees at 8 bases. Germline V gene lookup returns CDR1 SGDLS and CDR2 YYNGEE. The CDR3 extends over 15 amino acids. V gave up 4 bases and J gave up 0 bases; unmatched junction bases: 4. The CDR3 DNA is TGTGCCAGCAGCTTTAGCGGGGTGAGCACAGATACGCAGTATTTT. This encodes CASSFSGVSTDTQYF.

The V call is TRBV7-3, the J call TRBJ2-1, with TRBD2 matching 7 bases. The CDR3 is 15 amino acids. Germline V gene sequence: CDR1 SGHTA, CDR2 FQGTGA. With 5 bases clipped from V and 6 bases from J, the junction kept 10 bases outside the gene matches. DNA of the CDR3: TGTGCCAGCAGCCCAATTATGGGAGGGATCAATGAGCAGTTCTTC. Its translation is CASSPIMGGINEQFF.

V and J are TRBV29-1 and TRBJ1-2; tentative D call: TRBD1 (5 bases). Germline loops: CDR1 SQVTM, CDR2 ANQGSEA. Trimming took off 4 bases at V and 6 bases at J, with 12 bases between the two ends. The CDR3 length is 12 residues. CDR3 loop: CSVAGEGHGYTF. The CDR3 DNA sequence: TGCAGCGTTGCGGGGGAAGGGCATGGCTACACCTTC.

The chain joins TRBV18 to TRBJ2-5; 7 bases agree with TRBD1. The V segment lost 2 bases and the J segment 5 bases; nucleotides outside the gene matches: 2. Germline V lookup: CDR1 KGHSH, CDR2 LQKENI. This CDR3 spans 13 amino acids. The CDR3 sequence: CASSPGTAETQYF. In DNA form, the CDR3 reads TGTGCCAGCTCACCAGGGACAGCCGAGACCCAGTACTTC. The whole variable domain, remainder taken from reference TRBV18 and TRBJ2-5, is NAGVMQNPRHLVRRRGQEARLRCSPMKGHSHVYWYRQLPEEGLKFMVYLQKENIIDESGMPKERFSAEFPKEGPSILRIQQVVRGDSAAYFCASSPGTAETQYFGPGTRLLVL.

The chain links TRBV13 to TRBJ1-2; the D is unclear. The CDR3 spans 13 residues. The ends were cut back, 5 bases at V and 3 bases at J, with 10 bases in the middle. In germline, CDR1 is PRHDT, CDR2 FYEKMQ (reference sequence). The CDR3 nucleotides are TGTGCCAGCAGCCCCCCGGGTGACTATGGCTACACCTTC. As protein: CASSPPGDYGYTF.

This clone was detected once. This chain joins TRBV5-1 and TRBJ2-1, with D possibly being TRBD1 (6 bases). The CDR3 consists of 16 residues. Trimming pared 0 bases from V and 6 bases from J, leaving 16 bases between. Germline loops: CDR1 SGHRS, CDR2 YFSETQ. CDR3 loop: CASSLGALQGPNEQFF. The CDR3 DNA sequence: TGCGCCAGCAGCTTGGGGGCCCTACAGGGACCCAATGAGCAGTTCTTC.